Listed below are T cell receptor beta chains from one sample, sequenced in a study of T cell responses to AZD1222 COVID-19 vaccine. Method: immunoSEQ multiplex PCR; TCRdb's copy keeps in-frame clones and lacks some. This table holds over 130,000 clones, around 94% found once. Sample: peripheral blood, taken on day 0 of AZD1222 vaccination. The receptor source for this set is an adult in good health. CDR3s include the opening cysteine and the closing phenylalanine or tryptophan. The order of the fields is J gene, clone size, V gene, D gene, CDR3 DNA, CDR3 protein. D genes are given only for firm matches. Where a row states a size, it is once, few, many or the class of an expanded clone; other rows omit it.

j_call: TRBJ1-2; clone_size: .; v_call: TRBV5-5; d_call: TRBD1; cdr3_nt: TGTGCCAGCAGCTTGGTAGGGGGCGAGGGCTATGGCTACACCTTC; cdr3_aa: CASSLVGGEGYGYTF
j_call: TRBJ1-3; clone_size: .; v_call: TRBV12-3/TRBV12-4; d_call: .; cdr3_nt: TGTGCCAGCAGTGGGGCTGGTGGAAACACCATATATTTT; cdr3_aa: CASSGAGGNTIYF
j_call: TRBJ2-6; clone_size: medium-sized; v_call: TRBV6-2/TRBV6-3; d_call: .; cdr3_nt: TGTGCCAGCAGTCCGAACTTTGAGGCCAACGTCCTGACTTTC; cdr3_aa: CASSPNFEANVLTF
j_call: TRBJ1-6; clone_size: .; v_call: TRBV5-1; d_call: .; cdr3_nt: TGCGCCAGCAGCTTACGGACGTACAGCTCCTATAATTCACCCCTCCACTTT; cdr3_aa: CASSLRTYSSYNSPLHF
j_call: TRBJ2-1; clone_size: .; v_call: TRBV12-3/TRBV12-4; d_call: .; cdr3_nt: TGTGCCAGCAGTTTGTACGGTAATGAGCAGTTCTTC; cdr3_aa: CASSLYGNEQFF
j_call: TRBJ2-3; clone_size: .; v_call: TRBV28; d_call: .; cdr3_nt: TGTGCCAGCAGGCTTGTAAATACGCAGTATTTT; cdr3_aa: CASRLVNTQYF
j_call: TRBJ1-4; clone_size: .; v_call: TRBV30; d_call: .; cdr3_nt: TGTGCCTGGGGCCCAGCAGCTAATGAAAAACTGTTTTTT; cdr3_aa: CAWGPAANEKLFF
j_call: TRBJ1-1; clone_size: .; v_call: TRBV21-1; d_call: .; cdr3_nt: TGTGCCAGCAGCAAATACCACAGTCACCAGCTCATGGACACTGAAGCTTTCTTT; cdr3_aa: CASSKYHSHQLMDTEAFF
j_call: TRBJ2-1; clone_size: .; v_call: TRBV3-1/TRBV3-2; d_call: TRBD2; cdr3_nt: TGTGCCAGCAGCCAGGTAGTTCCAAGTAGCGGGGGTCCACGGGGGCAGTTCTTC; cdr3_aa: CASSQVVPSSGGPRGQFF
j_call: TRBJ2-1; clone_size: .; v_call: TRBV5-1; d_call: TRBD2; cdr3_nt: TGCGCCAGCAGCTTGACTAGCGGGGGGCAGGAGCAGTTCTTC; cdr3_aa: CASSLTSGGQEQFF
j_call: TRBJ2-5; clone_size: once; v_call: TRBV10-1; d_call: TRBD1; cdr3_nt: TGCGCCAGCAGTCGGGGACAGGAAGAGACCCAGTACTTC; cdr3_aa: CASSRGQEETQYF
j_call: TRBJ1-2; clone_size: .; v_call: TRBV27; d_call: .; cdr3_nt: TGTGCCAGCAGTCTTTCGGGATCAGGCGGCTACACCTTC; cdr3_aa: CASSLSGSGGYTF
j_call: TRBJ1-2; clone_size: .; v_call: TRBV7-9; d_call: .; cdr3_nt: TGTGCCAGCGGGACTTCCTATGGCTACACCTTC; cdr3_aa: CASGTSYGYTF
j_call: TRBJ1-2; clone_size: once; v_call: TRBV13; d_call: TRBD1; cdr3_nt: TGTGCCAGCAGCTTAGGTACAGGGGACTATGGCTACACCTTC; cdr3_aa: CASSLGTGDYGYTF
j_call: TRBJ1-2; clone_size: .; v_call: TRBV5-8; d_call: TRBD1; cdr3_nt: TGTGCCAGCAGCTCTCGGACAGGATTGGGCTATGGCTACACCTTC; cdr3_aa: CASSSRTGLGYGYTF
j_call: TRBJ1-3; clone_size: .; v_call: TRBV5-6; d_call: .; cdr3_nt: TGTGCCAGCAGCGTCCACAGGGTTTTCGTTGGAAACACCATATATTTT; cdr3_aa: CASSVHRVFVGNTIYF
j_call: TRBJ2-3; clone_size: .; v_call: TRBV15; d_call: TRBD2; cdr3_nt: TGTGCCACCAGGCGGGGGGGCGGGACAGATACGCAGTATTTT; cdr3_aa: CATRRGGGTDTQYF